The 19 T cell receptor beta chains below were found in one sample sequenced in a study of identical twins. TCRdb fed the 5' RACE reads into MiXCR, producing one record per CDR3 protein. Of about 890,000 distinct CDR3 sequences listed, over 9% are singletons. These sequences were also reported in another study, on yellow fever vaccine responses in identical twins.

The sequenced sample consisted of PBMCs. These receptors all come from a woman aged 18-29 years in good health.

This rearrangement joins TRBV9 to TRBJ2-3; 10 bases line up with TRBD1. The CDR3 length is 17 residues. The J segment lost 0 bases and the V segment lost 3 bases, leaving 7 bases of the junction unmatched. The germline V gene has CDR1 SGDLS and CDR2 YYNGEE. CDR3 DNA sequence: TGTGCCAGCAGCGCCGGGACAGGGGCCGAAAGCACAGATACGCAGTATTTT. Amino acids: CASSAGTGAESTDTQYF.

There are many counts of this clonotype. The J gene is TRBJ1-1, the V gene TRBV5-1; 7 bases are shared with TRBD1. Trimming at V came to 3 bases and at J to 5 bases, leaving 7 bases not matched to a gene. Germline V gene lookup returns CDR1 SGHRS and CDR2 YFSETQ. This CDR3 is 14 amino acids long. DNA for the CDR3: TGCGCCAGCAGCTCAGGGGGAGGAAAGACTGAAGCTTTCTTT. Its protein product is CASSSGGGKTEAFF.

This clonotype has more than one count but fewer than ten. The CDR3 coding sequence is TGTGCCAGCACCGGGGGGCTAGACAGTATGGCAGCCAAAAACATTCAGTACTTC. The encoded protein is CASTGGLDSMAAKNIQYF. The chain joins TRBV5-5 to TRBJ2-4; D may be TRBD2 (7 bases). The CDR3 extends over 18 amino acids. The germline CDR1 and CDR2 sequences are SGHKS and YYEKEE (reference sequence). The ends were cut back, 6 bases at V and 0 bases at J, with 22 bases in the middle.

This clonotype was seen a few times. The chain carries TRBV20-1 and TRBJ1-1; the D gene is possibly TRBD1 (6 bases). The V gene's germline CDR1 is DFQATT and CDR2 SNEGSKA (reference sequence). This CDR3 contains 13 residues. V gave up 4 bases and J gave up 2 bases, with 11 bases separating them. The DNA for the CDR3 is TGCAGTGCTATTAGGACAGACAACACTGAAGCTTTCTTT. Its protein is CSAIRTDNTEAFF.

This clonotype was detected a few times. The chain employs TRBV6-4 and TRBJ1-4, with D uncertain. V was pared by 3 bases and J by 5 bases, with 10 bases between. There are 14 residues in the CDR3. From germline, CDR1 is MRHNA and CDR2 SNTAGT. CDR3 coding DNA: TGTGCCAGCAGTGATTTGGCAGAAAATGAAAAACTGTTTTTT. Protein product: CASSDLAENEKLFF.

This chain uses TRBV20-1 with TRBJ2-5; 12 bases are shared with TRBD1. CDR3 size: 15 residues. The germline gives CDR1 DFQATT, CDR2 SNEGSKA (reference sequence). The V and J ends lost 3 bases and 4 bases, in that order; junction bases with no gene match: 6. CDR3 bases: TGCAGTGCTAGTCCCCGGGACAGGGGGCGAGAGACCCAGTACTTC. This encodes CSASPRDRGRETQYF.

The sample holds a few counts of this clonotype. The V gene is TRBV9, the J gene TRBJ2-1; a weak D match, TRBD2 (7 bases). Trimming pared 3 bases from V and 4 bases from J, leaving 14 bases between. The germline V gene has CDR1 SGDLS and CDR2 YYNGEE. This CDR3 comprises 15 residues. CDR3 loop: CASSAYGGQYNEQFF. The CDR3 DNA reads as TGTGCCAGCAGCGCATACGGGGGGCAGTACAATGAGCAGTTCTTC.

Ten or more counts support this clonotype. This chain joins TRBV5-1 and TRBJ2-1, with D possibly TRBD1 on 6 matching bases. Germline V gene sequence: CDR1 SGHRS, CDR2 YFSETQ. Trimming cost V 0 bases and J 8 bases, with 12 bases left between them. This CDR3 spans 14 amino acids. The CDR3 DNA reads TGCGCCAGCAGCTTGGTGGGCAGGGGAGATGAGCAGTTCTTC. This gives the protein CASSLVGRGDEQFF. Supplemented by reference TRBV5-1 and TRBJ2-1, the full variable domain reads KAGVTQTPRYLIKTRGQQVTLSCSPISGHRSVSWYQQTPGQGLQFLFEYFSETQRNKGNFPGRFSGRQFSNSRSEMNVSTLELGDSALYLCASSLVGRGDEQFFGPGTRLTVL.

The genes are TRBV27 and TRBJ2-1, with 9 bases lining up with TRBD2. V shed 4 bases and J 5 bases; nucleotides not matched to a gene: 3. CDR1 MNHEY and CDR2 SMNVEV come from the germline V gene (reference sequence). The CDR3 extends over 14 amino acids. CDR3 sequence: CASSWRGGNNEQFF. The DNA for the CDR3 is TGTGCCAGCAGTTGGCGGGGGGGCAACAATGAGCAGTTCTTC.

The sample holds many counts of this clonotype. This chain connects TRBV2 to TRBJ1-2, with D hard to call. CDR1 and CDR2 from the germline V gene are SNHLY and FYNNEI. Deletions cut 1 base from V and 8 bases from J, with 17 bases between. CDR3 length: 15 amino acids. The chain's CDR3 is CASSEGGRPTNGYTF. The CDR3 DNA reads TGTGCCAGCAGTGAAGGTGGGAGACCAACAAACGGCTACACCTTC.

This clonotype came up many times. The genes are TRBV11-2 and TRBJ2-1; no reliable D call. This CDR3 has 15 amino acids. Germline V gene data show CDR1 as SGHAT and CDR2 as FQNNGV. The V end lost 6 bases, the J end lost 0 bases, and 12 bases lay between the germline ends. The CDR3 loop is CASSPDGPSYNEQFF. CDR3 nucleotide sequence: TGTGCCAGCAGTCCCGACGGCCCCTCCTACAATGAGCAGTTCTTC.

The sample holds a few counts of this clonotype. The chain joins TRBV7-2 to TRBJ2-3, with 9 bases identical to TRBD1. V trimming: 3 bases; J trimming: 5 bases; junction bases outside the gene matches: 12. Germline CDR1 is SGHTA and CDR2 is FQGNSA. CDR3 length equals 17 residues. Written as DNA, the CDR3 is TGTGCCAGCAGCTTCCTCCAACAGGGGGCCGGTGGAGATACGCAGTATTTT. As protein: CASSFLQQGAGGDTQYF.

CDR3 nucleotides: TGTGCCAGCAGTTTCGCCACGGGTACCCCCTACAATGAGCAGTTCTTC. This sequence encodes CASSFATGTPYNEQFF. The V call is TRBV28, the J call TRBJ2-1; D not certain. The V gene lost 3 bases and the J gene lost 2 bases, with 14 bases spanning the gap. The length of the CDR3 is 16 residues. Germline V gene data show CDR1 as MDHEN and CDR2 as SYDVKM.

The table lists this clonotype with many counts. CDR3: CASSLGQSSSYEQYV. In nucleotides, the CDR3 is TGTGCCAGCAGCTTGGGACAGAGCAGCTCCTACGAGCAGTACGTC. The chain is built from TRBV5-5 and TRBJ2-7, with D perhaps TRBD1 (5 bases). The CDR3 consists of 15 residues. CDR1 and CDR2 from the germline V gene are SGHKS and YYEKEE (reference sequence). Trimming pared 0 bases from V and 0 bases from J, leaving 10 bases between.

This clonotype turned up a few times. The V gene is TRBV6-5, the J gene TRBJ2-1; 9 bases map to TRBD1. The germline gives CDR1 MNHEY, CDR2 SVGAGI. This CDR3 is 18 amino acids long. J gave up 1 base and V 5 bases, and 12 bases lay outside the gene matches. The CDR3 is CASSTSGQGVSSYNEQFF. The CDR3, as DNA: TGTGCCAGCAGTACCTCGGGACAGGGTGTTTCTTCCTACAATGAGCAGTTCTTC.

Ten or more counts support this clonotype. The chain is built from TRBV28 and TRBJ2-1; 9 bases are shared with TRBD2. V lost 2 bases and J lost 6; bases outside the gene matches: 8. Germline loops: CDR1 MDHEN, CDR2 SYDVKM. CDR3 length: 16 residues. The CDR3 here is CASSLASGTFGNEQFF. For the CDR3, the DNA is TGTGCCAGCAGTTTAGCTAGCGGGACGTTTGGCAATGAGCAGTTCTTC.

The chain carries TRBV24-1 and TRBJ2-1, with 7 nucleotides matching TRBD1. The CDR3 covers 17 residues. V shed 4 bases, J shed 8 bases, and the junction held 16 bases outside the gene matches. Germline V CDR1 and CDR2: KGHDR, SFDVKD. CDR3 sequence: CATSDPGTTGILDEQFF. For the CDR3, the DNA is TGTGCCACCAGTGACCCAGGAACGACAGGGATTCTCGATGAGCAGTTCTTC.

This clonotype turned up a few times. CDR3 in DNA: TGTGCCAGCAGCCAAAGCGGCAGCTCCTACGAGCAGTACGTC. As protein: CASSQSGSSYEQYV. This chain connects TRBV3-1 to TRBJ2-7; D might be TRBD2 (5 bases). Germline loops: CDR1 LGHDT, CDR2 YNNKEL (reference sequence). The CDR3 loop spans 14 amino acids. The V and J ends lost 2 bases and 0 bases respectively, with 8 bases between them.

V usage is TRBV4-2 and J usage is TRBJ2-3; TRBD2 matches 12 bases. Germline V CDR1 and CDR2: LGHNA, YNFKEQ. With 0 bases clipped from V and 1 base from J, the junction kept 5 bases outside the gene matches. This CDR3 has 18 amino acids. CDR3 sequence reads: CASSQEELAGGGTDTQYF. DNA for the CDR3: TGTGCCAGCAGCCAAGAAGAACTAGCGGGAGGTGGCACAGATACGCAGTATTTT.